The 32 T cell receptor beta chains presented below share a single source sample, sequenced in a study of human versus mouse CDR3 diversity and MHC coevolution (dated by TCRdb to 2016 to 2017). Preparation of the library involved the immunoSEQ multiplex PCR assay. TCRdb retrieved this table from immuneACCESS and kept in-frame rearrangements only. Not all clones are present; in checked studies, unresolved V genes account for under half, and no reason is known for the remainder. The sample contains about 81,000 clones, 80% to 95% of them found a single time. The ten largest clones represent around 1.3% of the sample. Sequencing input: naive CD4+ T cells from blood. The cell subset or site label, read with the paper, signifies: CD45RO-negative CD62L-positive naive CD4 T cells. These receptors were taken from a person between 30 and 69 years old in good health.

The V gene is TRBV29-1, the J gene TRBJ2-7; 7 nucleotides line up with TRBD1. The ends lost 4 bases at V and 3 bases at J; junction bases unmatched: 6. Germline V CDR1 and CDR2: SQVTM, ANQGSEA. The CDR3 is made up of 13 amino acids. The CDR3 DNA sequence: TGCAGCGTTGGACAGGGCTTGAGCTACGAGCAGTACTTC. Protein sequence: CSVGQGLSYEQYF.

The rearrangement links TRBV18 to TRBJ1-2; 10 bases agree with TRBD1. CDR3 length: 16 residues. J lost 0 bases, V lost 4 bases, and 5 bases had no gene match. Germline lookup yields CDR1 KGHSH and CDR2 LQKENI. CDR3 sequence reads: CASSRPGTGANYGYTF. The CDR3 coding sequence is TGTGCCAGCTCACGTCCCGGGACAGGGGCTAACTATGGCTACACCTTC.

The CDR3 DNA is TGTGCCAGTAGTACTAAACCGGGACAGGGGGCCTATGGCTACACCTTC. Translation gives CASSTKPGQGAYGYTF. The chain is built from TRBV19 and TRBJ1-2; 12 nucleotides agree with TRBD1. V was pared by 4 bases and J by 4 bases, with 7 bases of the junction left unmatched. Per germline, CDR1 LNHDA and CDR2 SQIVND (reference sequence). The CDR3 has 16 residues.

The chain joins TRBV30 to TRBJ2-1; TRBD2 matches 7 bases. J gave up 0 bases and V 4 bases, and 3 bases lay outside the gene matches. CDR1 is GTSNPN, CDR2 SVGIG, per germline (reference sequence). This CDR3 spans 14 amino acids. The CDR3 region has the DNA TGTGCCTGGATGTGGGGGGGCTCCTACAATGAGCAGTTCTTC. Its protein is CAWMWGGSYNEQFF.

The CDR3 is CASSGDRQQQYF. The CDR3 DNA reads as TGTGCCAGCAGCGGGGACAGACAACAGCAGTACTTC. V is TRBV9 and J is TRBJ2-7, with TRBD1 matching 7 bases. Germline V gene sequence: CDR1 SGDLS, CDR2 YYNGEE. The ends lost 3 bases at V and 8 bases at J; junction bases unmatched: 5. CDR3 length equals 12 residues. Complete variable domain (other parts from reference TRBV9 and TRBJ2-7): DSGVTQTPKHLITATGQRVTLRCSPRSGDLSVYWYQQSLDQGLQFLIQYYNGEERAKGNILERFSAQQFPDLHSELNLSSLELGDSALYFCASSGDRQQQYFGPGTRLTVT.

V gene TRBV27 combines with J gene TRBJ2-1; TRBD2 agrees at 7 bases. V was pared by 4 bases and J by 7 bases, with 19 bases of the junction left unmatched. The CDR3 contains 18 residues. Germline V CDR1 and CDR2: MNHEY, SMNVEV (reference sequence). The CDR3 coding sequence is TGTGCCAGCAGTTGGGGAACATCGAGAGGGAGGGGAGTGAATGAGCAGTTCTTC. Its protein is CASSWGTSRGRGVNEQFF.

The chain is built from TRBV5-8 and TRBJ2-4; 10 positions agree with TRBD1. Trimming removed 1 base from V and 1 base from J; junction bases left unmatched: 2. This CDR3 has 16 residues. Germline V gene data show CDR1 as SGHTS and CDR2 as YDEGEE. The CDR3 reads CASSLRGQGAKNIQYF. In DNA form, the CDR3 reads TGTGCCAGCAGCTTGAGGGGACAGGGGGCCAAAAACATTCAGTACTTC.

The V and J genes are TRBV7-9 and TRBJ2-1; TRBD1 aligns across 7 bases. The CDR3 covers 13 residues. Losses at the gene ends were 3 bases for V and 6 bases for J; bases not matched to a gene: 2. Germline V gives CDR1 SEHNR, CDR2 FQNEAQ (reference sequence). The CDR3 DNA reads TGTGCCAGCAGCTTTACAGGGGCCAATGAGCAGTTCTTC. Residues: CASSFTGANEQFF.

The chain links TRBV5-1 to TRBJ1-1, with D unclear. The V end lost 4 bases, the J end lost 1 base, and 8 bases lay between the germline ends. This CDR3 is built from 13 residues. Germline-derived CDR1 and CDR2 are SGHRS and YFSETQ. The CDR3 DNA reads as TGCGCCAGCAGCCCGGGTGAGAACACTGAAGCTTTCTTT. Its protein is CASSPGENTEAFF.

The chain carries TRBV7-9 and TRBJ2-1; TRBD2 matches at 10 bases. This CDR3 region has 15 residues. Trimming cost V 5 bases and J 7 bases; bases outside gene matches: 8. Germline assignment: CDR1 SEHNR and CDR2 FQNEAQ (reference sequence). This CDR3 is CASSPSGGVSNEQFF. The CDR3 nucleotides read TGTGCCAGCAGCCCCAGCGGGGGGGTCTCGAATGAGCAGTTCTTC. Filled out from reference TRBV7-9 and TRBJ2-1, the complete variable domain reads DTGVSQNPRHKITKRGQNVTFRCDPISEHNRLYWYRQTLGQGPEFLTYFQNEAQLEKSRLLSDRFSAERPKGSFSTLEIQRTEQGDSAMYLCASSPSGGVSNEQFFGPGTRLTVL.

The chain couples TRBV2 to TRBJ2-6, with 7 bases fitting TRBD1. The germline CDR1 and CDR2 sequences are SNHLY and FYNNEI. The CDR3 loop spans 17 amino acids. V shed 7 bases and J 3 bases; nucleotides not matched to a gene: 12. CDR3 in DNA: TGTGCCAGCACCCTGGACAGGATCTCCTTTGGGGCCAACGTCCTGACTTTC. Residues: CASTLDRISFGANVLTF.

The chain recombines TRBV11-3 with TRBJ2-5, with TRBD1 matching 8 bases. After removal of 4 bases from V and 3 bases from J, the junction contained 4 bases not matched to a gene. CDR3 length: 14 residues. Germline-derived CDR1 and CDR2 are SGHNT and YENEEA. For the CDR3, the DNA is TGTGCCAGCAGCTCACAGGGGGTGAAAGAGACCCAGTACTTC. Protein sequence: CASSSQGVKETQYF.

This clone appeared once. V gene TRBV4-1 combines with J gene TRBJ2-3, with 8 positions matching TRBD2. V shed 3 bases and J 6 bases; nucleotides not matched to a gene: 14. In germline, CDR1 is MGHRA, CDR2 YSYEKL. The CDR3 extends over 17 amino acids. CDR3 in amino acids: CASSQGISGNALDTQYF. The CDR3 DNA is TGCGCCAGCAGCCAGGGCATTAGCGGGAATGCCCTTGATACGCAGTATTTT.

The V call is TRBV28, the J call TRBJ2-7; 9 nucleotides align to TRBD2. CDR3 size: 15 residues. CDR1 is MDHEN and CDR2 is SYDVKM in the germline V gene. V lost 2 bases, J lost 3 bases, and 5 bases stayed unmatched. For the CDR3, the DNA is TGTGCCAGCAGTTTAAGGACTAGCGCCTTCTACGAGCAGTACTTC. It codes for CASSLRTSAFYEQYF.

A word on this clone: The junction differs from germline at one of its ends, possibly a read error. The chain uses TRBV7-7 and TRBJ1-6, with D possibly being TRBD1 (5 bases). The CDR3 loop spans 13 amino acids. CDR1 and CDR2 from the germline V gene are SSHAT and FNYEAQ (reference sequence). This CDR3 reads CASSSRVNSPLHF. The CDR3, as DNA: TGTGCTAGCAGCTCCAGGGTTAATTCACCCCTCCACTTT.

The CDR3: CASRFGTGNSYEQYF. The CDR3 region has the DNA TGCGCCAGCAGATTTGGGACAGGGAACTCCTACGAGCAGTACTTC. The chain couples TRBV5-1 to TRBJ2-5; TRBD1 matches 9 bases. The last part of the DNA fits TRBJ2-7 better; the J call may be wrong. The CDR3 sequence is 15 residues long. Germline V gene lookup returns CDR1 SGHRS and CDR2 YFSETQ.

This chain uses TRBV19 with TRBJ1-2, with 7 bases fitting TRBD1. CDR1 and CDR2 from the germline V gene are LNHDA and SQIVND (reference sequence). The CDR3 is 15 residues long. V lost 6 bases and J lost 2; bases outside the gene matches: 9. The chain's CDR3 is CASSPQGHINYGYTF. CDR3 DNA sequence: TGTGCCAGTAGCCCACAGGGGCACATCAACTATGGCTACACCTTC.

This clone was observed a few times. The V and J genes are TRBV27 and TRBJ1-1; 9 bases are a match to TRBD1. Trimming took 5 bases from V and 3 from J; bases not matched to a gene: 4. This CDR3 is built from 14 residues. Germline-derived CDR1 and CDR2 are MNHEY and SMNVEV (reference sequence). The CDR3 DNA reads TGTGCCAGCAGTCAACAGGGGGCAGACACTGAAGCTTTCTTT. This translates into CASSQQGADTEAFF.

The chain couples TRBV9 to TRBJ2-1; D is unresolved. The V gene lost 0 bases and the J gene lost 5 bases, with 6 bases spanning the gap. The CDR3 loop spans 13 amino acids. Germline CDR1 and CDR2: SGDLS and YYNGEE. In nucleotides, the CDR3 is TGTGCCAGCAGCGTAGGGCCCCACAATGAGCAGTTCTTC. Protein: CASSVGPHNEQFF.

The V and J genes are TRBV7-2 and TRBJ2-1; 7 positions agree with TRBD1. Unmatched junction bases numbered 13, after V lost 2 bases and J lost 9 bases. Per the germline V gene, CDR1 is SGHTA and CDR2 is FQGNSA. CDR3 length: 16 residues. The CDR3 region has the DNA TGTGCCAGCAGCTTACCCCAATTTATACAGGGGAGTGAGCAGTTCTTC. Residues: CASSLPQFIQGSEQFF.

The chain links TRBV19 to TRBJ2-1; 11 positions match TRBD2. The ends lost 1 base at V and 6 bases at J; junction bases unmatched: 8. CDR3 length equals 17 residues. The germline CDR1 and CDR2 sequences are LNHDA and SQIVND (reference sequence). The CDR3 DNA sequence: TGTGCCAGTAGTATAGGGACCGGGACTAGCGGCTTCAATGAGCAGTTCTTC. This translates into CASSIGTGTSGFNEQFF. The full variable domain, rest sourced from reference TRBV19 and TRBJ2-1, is DGGITQSPKYLFRKEGQNVTLSCEQNLNHDAMYWYRQDPGQGLRLIYYSQIVNDFQKGDIAEGYSVSREKKESFPLTVTSAQKNPTAFYLCASSIGTGTSGFNEQFFGPGTRLTVL.

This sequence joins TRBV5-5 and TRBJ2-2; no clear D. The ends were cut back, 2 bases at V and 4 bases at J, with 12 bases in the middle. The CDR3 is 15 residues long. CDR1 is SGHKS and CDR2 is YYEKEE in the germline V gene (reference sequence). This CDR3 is CASSFRQAITGELFF. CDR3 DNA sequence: TGTGCCAGCAGCTTCCGCCAGGCAATCACCGGGGAGCTGTTTTTT.

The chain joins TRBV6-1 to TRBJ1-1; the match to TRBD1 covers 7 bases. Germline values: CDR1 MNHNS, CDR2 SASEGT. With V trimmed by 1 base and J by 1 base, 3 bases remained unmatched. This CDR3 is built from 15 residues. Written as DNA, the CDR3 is TGTGCCAGCAGTGAAGGGGCAGGGGGGAACACTGAAGCTTTCTTT. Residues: CASSEGAGGNTEAFF.

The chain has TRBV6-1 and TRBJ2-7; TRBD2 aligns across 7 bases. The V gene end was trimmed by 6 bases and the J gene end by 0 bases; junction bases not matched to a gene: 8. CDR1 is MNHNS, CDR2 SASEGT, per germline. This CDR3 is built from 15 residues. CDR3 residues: CASSFSGSSSYEQYF. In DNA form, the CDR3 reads TGTGCCAGCAGCTTTAGCGGGTCTAGCTCCTACGAGCAGTACTTC.

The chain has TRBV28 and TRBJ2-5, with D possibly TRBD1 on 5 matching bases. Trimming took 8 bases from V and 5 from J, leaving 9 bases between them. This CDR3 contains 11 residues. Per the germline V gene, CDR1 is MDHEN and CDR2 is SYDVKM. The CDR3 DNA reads TGTGCCAGCGTGACAGAGGAGACCCAGTACTTC. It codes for CASVTEETQYF.

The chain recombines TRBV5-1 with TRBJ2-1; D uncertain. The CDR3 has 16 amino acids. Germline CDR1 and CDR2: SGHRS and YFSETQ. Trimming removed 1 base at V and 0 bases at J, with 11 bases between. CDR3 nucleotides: TGCGCCAGCAGCTTGACAGCTCAGAGCTCCTACAATGAGCAGTTCTTC. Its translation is CASSLTAQSSYNEQFF.

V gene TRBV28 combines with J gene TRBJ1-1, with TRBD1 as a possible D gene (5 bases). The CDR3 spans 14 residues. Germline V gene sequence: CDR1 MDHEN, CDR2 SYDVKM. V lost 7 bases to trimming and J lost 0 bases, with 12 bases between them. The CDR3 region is CASTWGGMNTEAFF. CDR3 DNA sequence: TGTGCCAGCACCTGGGGGGGAATGAACACTGAAGCTTTCTTT.

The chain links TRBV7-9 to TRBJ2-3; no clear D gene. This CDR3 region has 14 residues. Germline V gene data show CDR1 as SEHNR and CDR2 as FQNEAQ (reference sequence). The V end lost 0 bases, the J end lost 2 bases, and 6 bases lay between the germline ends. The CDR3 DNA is TGTGCCAGCAGCTTAGCACAGCTCACAGATACGCAGTATTTT. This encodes CASSLAQLTDTQYF.

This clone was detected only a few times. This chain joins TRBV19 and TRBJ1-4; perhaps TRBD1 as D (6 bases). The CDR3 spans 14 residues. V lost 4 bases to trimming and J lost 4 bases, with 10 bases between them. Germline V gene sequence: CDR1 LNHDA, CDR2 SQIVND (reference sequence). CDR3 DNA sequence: TGTGCCAGTAGTAACTTACAGGGTAATGAAAAACTGTTTTTT. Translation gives CASSNLQGNEKLFF.

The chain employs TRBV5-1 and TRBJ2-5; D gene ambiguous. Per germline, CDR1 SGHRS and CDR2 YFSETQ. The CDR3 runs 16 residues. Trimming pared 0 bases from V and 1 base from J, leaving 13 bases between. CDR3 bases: TGCGCCAGCAGCTTGGGACTGAGAATTTTCCAAGAGACCCAGTACTTC. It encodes CASSLGLRIFQETQYF.

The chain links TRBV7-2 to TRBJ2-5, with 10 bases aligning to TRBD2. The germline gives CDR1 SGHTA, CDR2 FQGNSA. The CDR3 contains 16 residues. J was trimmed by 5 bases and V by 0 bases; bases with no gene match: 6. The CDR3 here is CASSLARAGGPETQYF. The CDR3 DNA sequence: TGTGCCAGCAGCTTAGCGCGAGCGGGGGGGCCCGAGACCCAGTACTTC.

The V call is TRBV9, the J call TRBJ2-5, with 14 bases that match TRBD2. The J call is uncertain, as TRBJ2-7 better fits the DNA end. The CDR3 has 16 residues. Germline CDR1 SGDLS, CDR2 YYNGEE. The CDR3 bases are TGTGCCAGCAGCGATGGGACTAGCGGGAGAGGCCACGAGCAGTACTTC. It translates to CASSDGTSGRGHEQYF.